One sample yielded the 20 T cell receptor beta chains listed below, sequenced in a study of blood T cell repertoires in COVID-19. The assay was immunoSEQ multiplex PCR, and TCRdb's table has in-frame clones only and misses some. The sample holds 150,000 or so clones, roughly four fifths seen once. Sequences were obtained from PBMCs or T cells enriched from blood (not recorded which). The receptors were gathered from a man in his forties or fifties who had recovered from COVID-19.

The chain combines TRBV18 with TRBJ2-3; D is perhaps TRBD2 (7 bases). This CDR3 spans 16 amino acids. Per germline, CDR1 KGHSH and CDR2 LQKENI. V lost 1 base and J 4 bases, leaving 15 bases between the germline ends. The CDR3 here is CASSPLGGGVADTQYF. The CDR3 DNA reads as TGTGCCAGCTCACCACTGGGCGGGGGCGTGGCAGATACGCAGTATTTT.

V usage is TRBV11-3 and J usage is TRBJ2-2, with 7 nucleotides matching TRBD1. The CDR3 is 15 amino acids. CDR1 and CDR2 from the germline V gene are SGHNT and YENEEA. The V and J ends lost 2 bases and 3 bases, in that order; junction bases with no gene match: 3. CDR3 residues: CASSLTQGYTGELFF. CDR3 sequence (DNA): TGTGCCAGCAGCTTAACACAGGGGTACACCGGGGAGCTGTTTTTT.

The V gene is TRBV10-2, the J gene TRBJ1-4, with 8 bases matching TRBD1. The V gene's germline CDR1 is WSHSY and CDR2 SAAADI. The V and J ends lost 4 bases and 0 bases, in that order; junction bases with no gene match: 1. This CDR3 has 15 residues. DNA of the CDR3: TGCGCCAGCAGTGCGGACAGGGCAACTAATGAAAAACTGTTTTTT. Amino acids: CASSADRATNEKLFF.

The CDR3 bases are TGTGCCAGCAGCCTGAGGGGGACCCCATCCATATATTTT. It is translated as CASSLRGTPSIYF. The genes are TRBV6-6 and TRBJ1-3, with D perhaps TRBD1 (6 bases). This CDR3 has 13 amino acids. Germline V gene data show CDR1 as MNHNY and CDR2 as SVGAGI (reference sequence). Trimming cost V 6 bases and J 11 bases, with 17 bases left between them.

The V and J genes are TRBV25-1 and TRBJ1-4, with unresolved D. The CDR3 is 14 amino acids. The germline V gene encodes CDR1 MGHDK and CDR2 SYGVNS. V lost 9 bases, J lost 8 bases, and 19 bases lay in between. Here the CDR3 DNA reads TGTGCCAGTAGGCCACACGACATAGGCGAAAAACTGTTTTTT. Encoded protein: CASRPHDIGEKLFF.

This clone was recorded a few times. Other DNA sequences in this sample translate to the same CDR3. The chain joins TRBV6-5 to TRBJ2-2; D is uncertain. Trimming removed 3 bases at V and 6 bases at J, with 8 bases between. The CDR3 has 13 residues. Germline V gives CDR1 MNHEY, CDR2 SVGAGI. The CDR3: CASSYTRAGELFF. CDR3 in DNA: TGTGCCAGCAGTTATACCCGGGCCGGGGAGCTGTTTTTT.

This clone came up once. The CDR3 DNA reads TGCGCCAGCAGCCTAGGGACAGGGGATCAGCCCCAGCATTTT. The encoded protein is CASSLGTGDQPQHF. The chain couples TRBV5-1 to TRBJ1-5, with 10 bases matching TRBD1. Germline V gene sequence: CDR1 SGHRS, CDR2 YFSETQ. This CDR3 has 14 residues. V lost 4 bases and J lost 5; bases outside the gene matches: 3.

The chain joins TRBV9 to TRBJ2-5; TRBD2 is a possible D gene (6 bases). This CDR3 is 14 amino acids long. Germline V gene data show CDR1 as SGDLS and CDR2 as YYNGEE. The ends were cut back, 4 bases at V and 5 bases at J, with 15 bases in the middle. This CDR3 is CASSQRLVGETQYF. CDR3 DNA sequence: TGTGCCAGCAGCCAACGACTAGTTGGGGAGACCCAGTACTTC.

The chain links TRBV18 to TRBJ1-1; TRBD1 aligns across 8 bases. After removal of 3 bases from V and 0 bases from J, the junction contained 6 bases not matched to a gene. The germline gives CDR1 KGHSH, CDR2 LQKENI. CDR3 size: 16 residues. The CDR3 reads CASSPLSGQVNTEAFF. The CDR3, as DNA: TGTGCCAGCTCACCCCTGTCGGGACAGGTGAACACTGAAGCTTTCTTT.

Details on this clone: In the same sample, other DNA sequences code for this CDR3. Here the CDR3 reads CASSYGAGGSYEQYF. The CDR3 DNA is TGTGCCAGCAGTTACGGGGCAGGGGGGTCCTACGAGCAGTACTTC. The chain employs TRBV6-5 and TRBJ2-7; D may be TRBD1 (7 bases). The CDR3 is made up of 15 amino acids. Trimming removed 2 bases at V and 1 base at J, with 12 bases between. Germline V gene lookup returns CDR1 MNHEY and CDR2 SVGAGI.

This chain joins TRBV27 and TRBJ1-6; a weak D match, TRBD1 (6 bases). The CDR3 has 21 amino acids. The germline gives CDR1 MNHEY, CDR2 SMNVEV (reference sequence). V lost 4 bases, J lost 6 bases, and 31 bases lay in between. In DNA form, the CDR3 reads TGTGCCAGCAGTTCCCCGGGGGGCTGGACGGTGGGAAAAAAGAGTAATTCACCCCTCCACTTT. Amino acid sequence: CASSSPGGWTVGKKSNSPLHF.

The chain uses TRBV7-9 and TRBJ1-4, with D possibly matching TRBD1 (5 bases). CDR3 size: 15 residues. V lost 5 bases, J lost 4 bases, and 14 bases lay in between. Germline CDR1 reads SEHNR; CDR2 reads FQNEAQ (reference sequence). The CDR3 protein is CASSLGAGGNEKLFF. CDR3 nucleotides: TGTGCCAGCAGCCTCGGGGCCGGGGGTAATGAAAAACTGTTTTTT. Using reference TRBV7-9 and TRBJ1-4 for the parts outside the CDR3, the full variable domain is DTGVSQNPRHKITKRGQNVTFRCDPISEHNRLYWYRQTLGQGPEFLTYFQNEAQLEKSRLLSDRFSAERPKGSFSTLEIQRTEQGDSAMYLCASSLGAGGNEKLFFGSGTQLSVL.

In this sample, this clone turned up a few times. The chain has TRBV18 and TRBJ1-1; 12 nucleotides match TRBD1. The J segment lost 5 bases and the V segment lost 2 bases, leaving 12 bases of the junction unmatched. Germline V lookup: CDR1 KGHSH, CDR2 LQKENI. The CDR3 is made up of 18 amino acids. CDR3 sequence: CASSPVSPGQGAWTEAFF. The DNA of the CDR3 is TGTGCCAGCTCACCAGTTTCCCCGGGACAGGGGGCGTGGACTGAAGCTTTCTTT.

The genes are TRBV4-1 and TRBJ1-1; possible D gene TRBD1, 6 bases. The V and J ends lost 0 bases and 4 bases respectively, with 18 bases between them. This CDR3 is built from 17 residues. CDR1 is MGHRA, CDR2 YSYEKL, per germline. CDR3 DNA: TGCGCCAGCAGCCAAGATGGCGGGGGGGGCCTGGGCACTGAAGCTTTCTTT. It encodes CASSQDGGGGLGTEAFF.

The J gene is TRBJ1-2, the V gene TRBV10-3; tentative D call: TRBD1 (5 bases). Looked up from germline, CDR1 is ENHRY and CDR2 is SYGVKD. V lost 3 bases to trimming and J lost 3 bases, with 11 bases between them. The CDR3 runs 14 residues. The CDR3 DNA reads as TGTGCCATCAGTGATCAGGGAAGTTACTATGGCTACACCTTC. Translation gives CAISDQGSYYGYTF.

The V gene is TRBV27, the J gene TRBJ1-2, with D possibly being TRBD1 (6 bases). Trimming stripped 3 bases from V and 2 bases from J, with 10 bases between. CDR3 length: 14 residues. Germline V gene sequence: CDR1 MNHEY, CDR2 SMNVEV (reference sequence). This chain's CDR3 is CASSFHGQNYGYTF. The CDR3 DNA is TGTGCCAGCAGTTTCCATGGACAGAACTATGGCTACACCTTC.

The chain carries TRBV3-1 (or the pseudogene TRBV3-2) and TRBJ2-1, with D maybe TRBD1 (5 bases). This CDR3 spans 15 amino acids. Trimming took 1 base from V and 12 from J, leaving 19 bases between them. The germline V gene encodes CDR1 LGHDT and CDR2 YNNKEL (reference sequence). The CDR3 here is CASSQGTGLGLSQFF. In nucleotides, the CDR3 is TGTGCCAGCAGCCAAGGCACAGGTTTGGGGTTATCGCAGTTCTTC.

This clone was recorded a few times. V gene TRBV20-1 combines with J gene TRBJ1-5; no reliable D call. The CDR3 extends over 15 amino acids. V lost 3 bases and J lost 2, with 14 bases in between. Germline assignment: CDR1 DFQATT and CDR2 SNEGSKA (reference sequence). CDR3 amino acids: CSASSTLGGNQPQHF. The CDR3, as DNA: TGCAGTGCTAGTTCTACCCTGGGCGGCAATCAGCCCCAGCATTTT.

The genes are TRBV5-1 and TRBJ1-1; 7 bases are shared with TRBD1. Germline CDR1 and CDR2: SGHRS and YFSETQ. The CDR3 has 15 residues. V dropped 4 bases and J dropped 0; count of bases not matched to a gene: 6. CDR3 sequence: CASSPDRPLNTEAFF. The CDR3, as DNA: TGCGCCAGCAGCCCGGACAGGCCTTTGAACACTGAAGCTTTCTTT.

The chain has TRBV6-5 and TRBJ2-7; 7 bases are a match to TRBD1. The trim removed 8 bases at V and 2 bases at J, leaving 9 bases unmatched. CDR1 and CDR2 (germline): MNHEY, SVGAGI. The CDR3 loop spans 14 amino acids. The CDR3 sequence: CASAKNRGTYEQYF. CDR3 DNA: TGTGCCAGCGCCAAAAACAGGGGTACCTACGAGCAGTACTTC.